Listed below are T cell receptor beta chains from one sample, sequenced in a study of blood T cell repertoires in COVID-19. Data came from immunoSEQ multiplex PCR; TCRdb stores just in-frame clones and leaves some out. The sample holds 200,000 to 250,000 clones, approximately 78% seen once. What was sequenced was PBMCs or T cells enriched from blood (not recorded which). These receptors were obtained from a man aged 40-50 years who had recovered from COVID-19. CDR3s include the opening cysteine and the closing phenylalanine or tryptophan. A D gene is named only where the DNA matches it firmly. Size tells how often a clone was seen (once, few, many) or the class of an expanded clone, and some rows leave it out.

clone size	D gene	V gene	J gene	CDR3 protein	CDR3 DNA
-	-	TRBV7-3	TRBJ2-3	CASSLTHGSADTQYF	TGTGCCAGCAGCTTAACACACGGGAGCGCAGATACGCAATATTTT
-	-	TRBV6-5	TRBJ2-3	CASSYAGSTQYF	TGTGCCAGCAGTTATGCGGGTTCTACGCAGTATTTT
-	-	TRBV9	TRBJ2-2	CASSAPQGTGELFF	TGTGCCAGCAGCGCCCCACAGGGAACCGGGGAGCTGTTTTTT
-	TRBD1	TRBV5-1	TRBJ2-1	CASSFLQGAGSYNEQFF	TGCGCCAGCAGCTTTCTGCAGGGGGCGGGCTCCTACAATGAGCAGTTCTTC
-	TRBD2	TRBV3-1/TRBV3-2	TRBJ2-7	CASSQATEGGEQYF	TGTGCCAGCAGCCAAGCTACAGAGGGAGGGGAGCAGTACTTC
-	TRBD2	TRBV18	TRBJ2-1	CASSPPRASGSNEQFF	TGTGCCAGCTCACCACCGCGGGCTAGCGGGAGCAATGAGCAGTTCTTC
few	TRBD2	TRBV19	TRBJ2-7	CASSSLAGGPYEQYF	TGTGCCAGTAGTAGCCTCGCGGGAGGGCCCTACGAGCAGTACTTC
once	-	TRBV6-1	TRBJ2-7	CASSERDMDYEQYF	TGTGCCAGCAGTGAAAGGGACATGGATTACGAGCAGTACTTC
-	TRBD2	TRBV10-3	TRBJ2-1	CATLAGPSYNEQFF	TGTGCCACCTTAGCGGGCCCCTCCTACAATGAGCAGTTCTTC
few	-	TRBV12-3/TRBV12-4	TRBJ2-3	CASIDRDTQYF	TGTGCCAGCATCGACAGAGATACGCAGTATTTT
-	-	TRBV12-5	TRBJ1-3	CASGPLGVVNTIYF	TGTGCTAGTGGACCTCTAGGGGTGGTAAACACCATATATTTT
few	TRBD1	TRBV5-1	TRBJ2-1	CASSFRTGGIDEQFF	TGCGCCAGCAGCTTCCGGACAGGGGGAATTGATGAGCAGTTCTTC
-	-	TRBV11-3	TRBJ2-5	CASSLAEETQYF	TGTGCCAGCAGCTTAGCGGAAGAGACCCAGTACTTC
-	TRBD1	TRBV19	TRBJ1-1	CASYIQVGTVAREAFF	TGTGCCAGTTATATCCAGGTCGGGACAGTAGCGCGTGAAGCTTTCTTT
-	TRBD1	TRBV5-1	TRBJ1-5	CASSPPGQGNFPNQPQHF	TGCGCCAGCAGCCCGCCGGGACAGGGAAACTTTCCGAATCAGCCCCAGCATTTT
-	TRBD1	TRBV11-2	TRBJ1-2	CASSSTGGGRYTF	TGTGCCAGCAGCTCGACAGGGGGAGGACGCTACACCTTC
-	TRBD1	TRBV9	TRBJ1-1	CASSVGTGGRMNTEAFF	TGTGCCAGCAGCGTCGGTACAGGGGGCCGAATGAACACTGAAGCTTTCTTT
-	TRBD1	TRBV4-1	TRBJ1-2	CASSQDDRGYGYTF	TGCGCCAGCAGCCAGGATGACAGGGGGTATGGCTACACCTTC
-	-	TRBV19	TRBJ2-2	CASSSGANTGELFF	TGTGCCAGTAGTTCCGGGGCGAACACCGGGGAGCTGTTTTTT
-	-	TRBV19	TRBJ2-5	CASSIGGGRETQYF	TGTGCCAGTAGTATAGGAGGAGGTCGGGAGACCCAGTACTTC
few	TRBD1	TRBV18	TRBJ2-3	CASSPTGGADTQYF	TGTGCCAGCTCACCGACAGGGGGCGCAGATACGCAGTATTTT
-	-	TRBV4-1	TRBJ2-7	CASSRTLTQEQYF	TGCGCCAGCAGTCGGACTCTCACCCAGGAGCAGTACTTC
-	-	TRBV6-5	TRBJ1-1	CASSSSRTGNTEAFF	TGTGCCAGCAGTTCTTCACGGACGGGAAACACTGAAGCTTTCTTT
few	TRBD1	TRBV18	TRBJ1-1	CATVWDRGEAFF	TGTGCCACTGTATGGGACAGGGGCGAAGCTTTCTTT
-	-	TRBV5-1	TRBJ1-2	CASAKDGYGYTF	TGCGCCAGCGCGAAAGATGGCTATGGCTACACCTTC
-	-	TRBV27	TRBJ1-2	CASSSGEVNKDYGYTF	TGTGCCAGCAGTTCGGGGGAGGTCAATAAGGACTATGGCTACACCTTC
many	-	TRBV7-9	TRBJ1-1	CASSLYSGGTEAFF	TGTGCCAGCAGCCTGTATAGCGGGGGCACTGAAGCTTTCTTT
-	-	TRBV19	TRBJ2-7	CASRKQAGSYEQYF	TGTGCCAGTAGGAAACAGGCGGGATCCTACGAGCAGTACTTC
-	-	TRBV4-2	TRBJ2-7	CASSQEGTTLYEQYF	TGTGCCAGCAGCCAGGAGGGTACTACCCTCTACGAGCAGTACTTC
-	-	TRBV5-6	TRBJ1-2	CASSSLGEGYGYTF	TGTGCCAGCAGCTCCCTGGGGGAGGGCTATGGCTACACCTTC
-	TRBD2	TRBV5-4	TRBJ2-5	CASSRRGEVGQETQYF	TGTGCCAGCAGCCGGCGGGGGGAGGTGGGCCAAGAGACCCAGTACTTC
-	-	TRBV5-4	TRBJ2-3	CASSSGGGTDTQYF	TGTGCCAGCAGCTCCGGGGGAGGCACAGATACGCAGTATTTT
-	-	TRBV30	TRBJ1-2	CAWSRGNYGYTF	TGTGCCTGGAGCAGGGGTAACTATGGCTACACCTTC
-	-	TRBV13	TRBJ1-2	CASSIEGDPNYGYTF	TGTGCCAGCAGCATCGAGGGTGACCCTAACTATGGCTACACCTTC
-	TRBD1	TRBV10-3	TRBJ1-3	CAIGTGSLPGNTIYF	TGTGCCATCGGGACAGGTTCTCTTCCTGGAAACACCATATATTTT
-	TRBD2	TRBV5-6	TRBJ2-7	CASSFLRTSSYEQYF	TGTGCCAGCAGCTTCCTTCGGACTAGTAGCTACGAGCAGTACTTC
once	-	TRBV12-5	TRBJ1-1	CASGLIVGAEAFF	TGTGCTAGTGGTTTAATCGTAGGAGCTGAAGCTTTCTTT
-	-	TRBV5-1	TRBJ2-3	CASSWGHTSTDTQYF	TGCGCCAGCAGCTGGGGACATACTAGCACAGATACGCAGTATTTT
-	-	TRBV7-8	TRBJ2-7	CASSIVLYEQYF	TGTGCCAGCAGCATAGTCCTCTACGAGCAGTACTTC
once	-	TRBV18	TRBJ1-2	CASSPTLVQGSYGYTF	TGTGCCAGCTCACCCACCCTTGTTCAGGGGTCCTATGGCTACACCTTC
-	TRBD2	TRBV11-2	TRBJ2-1	CASSLGGGNEQFF	TGTGCCAGCAGCTTAGGGGGGGGGAATGAGCAGTTCTTC
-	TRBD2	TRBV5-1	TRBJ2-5	CASSLVPSGGQNQETQYF	TGCGCCAGCAGCTTGGTGCCTAGCGGGGGGCAAAACCAAGAGACCCAGTACTTC
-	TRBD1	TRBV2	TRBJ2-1	CASRGQGSIHEQFF	TGTGCCAGCAGGGGACAGGGGAGTATCCATGAGCAGTTCTTC
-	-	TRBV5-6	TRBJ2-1	CASSSGDYNEQFF	TGTGCCAGCAGCTCCGGGGATTACAATGAGCAGTTCTTC
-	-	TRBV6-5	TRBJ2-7	CASSWGDEQYF	TGTGCCAGCAGTTGGGGGGACGAGCAGTACTTC
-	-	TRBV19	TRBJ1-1	CASSTDSRNTEAFF	TGTGCCAGTAGTACGGACAGTAGGAACACTGAAGCTTTCTTT
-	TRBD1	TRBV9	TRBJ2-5	CASSRAGGLVETQYF	TGTGCCAGCAGCCGGGCAGGGGGCTTAGTAGAGACCCAGTACTTC
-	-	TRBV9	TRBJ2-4	CASTSKGDFLAKNIQYF	TGTGCCAGCACCTCAAAGGGAGATTTTCTAGCCAAAAACATTCAGTACTTC
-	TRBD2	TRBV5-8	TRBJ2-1	CASSLIGAGYEQFF	TGTGCCAGCAGCTTAATTGGAGCGGGATATGAGCAGTTCTTC
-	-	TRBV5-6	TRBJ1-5	CASSSTPRPLQPQHF	TGTGCCAGCAGCTCCACCCCTAGACCCCTACAGCCCCAGCATTTT
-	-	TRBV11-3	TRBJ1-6	CASTLTKGRSPLHF	TGTGCCAGCACCCTAACTAAAGGGAGATCACCCCTCCACTTT
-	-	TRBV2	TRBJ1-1	CASSERWNTEAFF	TGTGCCAGCAGTGAGCGTTGGAACACTGAAGCTTTCTTT
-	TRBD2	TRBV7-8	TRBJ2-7	CASSPREGFTYEQYF	TGTGCCAGCAGCCCCCGGGAGGGGTTTACCTACGAGCAGTACTTC